The next 16 T cell receptor beta chains were all read from a single sample in a study of OX40 agonist ivuxolimab in advanced cancers. Repertoires were generated with immunoSEQ multiplex PCR, while TCRdb's copy carries only in-frame clones and drops some. The data show roughly 26,000 clones, with approximately 90% seen just once and 15% to 20% held by the top ten. Specimen: CD4+ or CD8+ T cells sorted from blood, collected in a trial of the OX40 agonist ivuxolimab. The source of these receptors is an adult with an advanced solid tumor such as melanoma, head and neck, liver or kidney cancer.

CDR3 amino acids: CAISEQAEYNEQFF. In DNA form, the CDR3 reads TGTGCCATCAGTGAGCAGGCCGAGTACAATGAGCAGTTCTTC. The chain links TRBV10-3 to TRBJ2-1, with D hard to call. V dropped 2 bases and J dropped 4 bases, with 9 bases sitting between them. The CDR3 extends over 14 amino acids. Per germline, CDR1 ENHRY and CDR2 SYGVKD.

The chain recombines TRBV29-1 with TRBJ1-1; the D gene is possibly TRBD1 (5 bases). Germline-derived CDR1 and CDR2 are SQVTM and ANQGSEA. Trimming shortened V by 6 bases and J by 8 bases, and 13 bases separated the two germline ends. The length of the CDR3 is 11 residues. CDR3: CSVVGVQEAFF. CDR3 sequence (DNA): TGCAGCGTCGTAGGGGTTCAGGAAGCTTTCTTT.

CDR3 loop: CASSQGTSGGAISYNEQFF. For the CDR3, the DNA is TGCGCCAGCAGCCAAGGGACTAGCGGGGGGGCCATTTCCTACAATGAGCAGTTCTTC. The rearrangement joins TRBV4-3 to TRBJ2-1; TRBD2 agrees at 15 bases. This CDR3 is built from 19 residues. Germline assignment: CDR1 LGHNA and CDR2 YSLEER. J gave up 1 base and V 1 base, and 5 bases lay outside the gene matches.

The chain carries TRBV4-1 and TRBJ1-2; D is perhaps TRBD1 (6 bases). Germline V CDR1 and CDR2: MGHRA, YSYEKL. V gave up 1 base and J gave up 0 bases, with 12 bases separating them. CDR3 length equals 16 residues. This chain's CDR3 is CASSQGKQGTNYGYTF. The CDR3, as DNA: TGCGCCAGCAGCCAAGGCAAACAGGGCACTAACTATGGCTACACCTTC.

J is TRBJ2-5 and V is TRBV13, with TRBD2 identical over 9 bases. Germline V gene sequence: CDR1 PRHDT, CDR2 FYEKMQ (reference sequence). There are 18 residues in the CDR3. Unmatched junction bases numbered 13, after V lost 0 bases and J lost 5 bases. Here the CDR3 reads CASSLGLRGGGGTETQYF. CDR3 in DNA: TGTGCCAGCAGCTTAGGCCTCCGCGGCGGGGGGGGAACGGAGACCCAGTACTTC.

The chain employs TRBV11-2 and TRBJ2-1; no clear D. With 3 bases removed from V and 7 bases from J, the gap between germline ends came to 4 bases. The CDR3 runs 11 residues. Germline V gives CDR1 SGHAT, CDR2 FQNNGV. CDR3 DNA: TGTGCCAGCAGCTTCGGGAATGAGCAGTTCTTC. Protein sequence: CASSFGNEQFF.

This clone came up a few times. The chain uses TRBV5-1 and TRBJ2-3; D unresolved. The CDR3 is 15 amino acids. Germline CDR1 is SGHRS and CDR2 is YFSETQ. Trimming pared 1 base from V and 1 base from J, leaving 10 bases between. CDR3 loop: CASSLNSRRTDTQYF. As DNA, the CDR3 is TGCGCCAGCAGCTTGAATAGCAGGCGCACAGATACGCAGTATTTT.

The chain employs TRBV27 and TRBJ1-2; D uncertain. Trimming shortened V by 2 bases and J by 4 bases, and 11 bases separated the two germline ends. CDR3 length: 14 amino acids. Per the germline V gene, CDR1 is MNHEY and CDR2 is SMNVEV (reference sequence). The CDR3 loop is CASSLNEEVYGYTF. The CDR3 region has the DNA TGTGCCAGCAGTTTAAACGAGGAAGTCTATGGCTACACCTTC.

This clone was detected only a few times. The same CDR3 can be traced to other DNA sequences in this sample. V usage is TRBV5-6 and J usage is TRBJ2-3; D gene unclear. The CDR3 contains 17 residues. Looked up from germline, CDR1 is SGHDT and CDR2 is YYEEEE. V lost 0 bases and J 0 bases, leaving 14 bases between the germline ends. The CDR3 spells CASSLAPILSSTDTQYF. CDR3 bases: TGTGCCAGCAGCTTGGCCCCTATTCTCTCTAGCACAGATACGCAGTATTTT.

This chain joins TRBV7-9 and TRBJ1-2, with TRBD1 matching 7 bases. CDR3 length equals 14 residues. The V segment lost 5 bases and the J segment 8 bases; nucleotides outside the gene matches: 11. The germline V gene has CDR1 SEHNR and CDR2 FQNEAQ (reference sequence). CDR3 sequence (DNA): TGTGCCAGCAGCCGGACAGGAACTATGGGCGGCTACACCTTC. Protein: CASSRTGTMGGYTF.

The chain combines TRBV5-1 with TRBJ2-1; the D is unclear. V gave up 0 bases and J gave up 2 bases, with 9 bases separating them. Per the germline V gene, CDR1 is SGHRS and CDR2 is YFSETQ. The CDR3 totals 15 residues. CDR3 DNA: TGCGCCAGCAGCTTGGCCGCAGGAACCTACAATGAGCAGTTCTTC. As protein: CASSLAAGTYNEQFF.

The genes are TRBV5-8 and TRBJ1-2; the D is unclear. Per the germline V gene, CDR1 is SGHTS and CDR2 is YDEGEE. Trimming stripped 4 bases from V and 3 bases from J, with 19 bases between. This CDR3 is built from 16 residues. CDR3 nucleotides: TGTGCCAGCAGCCCCCGTATGAGGGATGTGGACTATGGCTACACCTTC. This translates into CASSPRMRDVDYGYTF.

The chain links TRBV19 to TRBJ1-4; weak D call: TRBD1 (5 bases). The CDR3 has 16 amino acids. Trimming pared 6 bases from V and 2 bases from J, leaving 16 bases between. The germline CDR1 and CDR2 sequences are LNHDA and SQIVND (reference sequence). CDR3: CASSLDSPWTNEKLFF. DNA of the CDR3: TGTGCCAGTAGCCTCGACAGCCCTTGGACTAATGAAAAACTGTTTTTT.

The rearrangement links TRBV2 to TRBJ2-1; 9 bases are a match to TRBD2. With V trimmed by 6 bases and J by 10 bases, 10 bases remained unmatched. The CDR3 loop spans 14 amino acids. CDR1 and CDR2 (germline): SNHLY, FYNNEI. The CDR3 bases are TGTGCCAGCAGACCGGGACTAGCCTCGGAGGAGCAGTTCTTC. This codes for CASRPGLASEEQFF.

The J gene is TRBJ1-4, the V gene TRBV7-9; no clear D gene. This CDR3 comprises 14 residues. Germline V CDR1 and CDR2: SEHNR, FQNEAQ (reference sequence). V gave up 2 bases and J gave up 7 bases, with 11 bases separating them. CDR3 in DNA: TGTGCCAGCAGCTTACCGGAACTCGGTGAAAAACTGTTTTTT. It specifies CASSLPELGEKLFF.

V is TRBV6-5 and J is TRBJ1-2, with 7 bases lining up with TRBD1. The CDR3 has 15 amino acids. The V gene end was trimmed by 10 bases and the J gene end by 4 bases; junction bases not matched to a gene: 15. Germline CDR1 MNHEY, CDR2 SVGAGI. In DNA form, the CDR3 reads TGTGCCACAAGAAATCCGGGACAGCTCTCCTATGGCTACACCTTC. It yields the protein CATRNPGQLSYGYTF.